Listed below are T cell receptor beta chains from one sample, sequenced in a study of radiotherapy plus CTLA-4 blockade in lung cancer. Assay: immunoSEQ multiplex PCR; the TCRdb copy retains only in-frame clones and omits some. The table records 85,000 to 90,000 clones, more than 75% of them present only once. Sample: peripheral blood, taken from a patient treated with radiotherapy plus ipilimumab. The receptors here all came from a human donor with non-small cell lung cancer that progressed on radiotherapy plus ipilimumab. The CDR3 runs from the conserved cysteine through the conserved F or W. D genes are given only for firm matches. Size is stated for part of the rows, as once, few or many counts, or as a class when the clone is expanded.

V	J	D	size	CDR3	DNA
TRBV9	TRBJ2-3	.	.	CASRGTGTDTQYF	TGTGCCAGCAGGGGGACTGGCACAGATACGCAGTATTTT
TRBV7-9	TRBJ2-3	.	.	CASATGRSGTDTQYF	TGTGCCAGCGCTACCGGCAGATCCGGCACAGATACGCAGTATTTT
TRBV1	TRBJ2-1	.	.	CTSSQRRGQVYNEQFF	TGCACCAGCAGCCAAAGGCGGGGACAGGTCTACAATGAGCAGTTCTTC
TRBV4-3	TRBJ1-5	.	.	CASSQDSNQPQHF	TGCGCCAGCAGCCAAGATAGCAATCAGCCCCAGCATTTT
TRBV19	TRBJ1-2	TRBD1	.	CASSPGAGQVWDGYTF	TGTGCCAGTAGTCCCGGGGCCGGACAGGTTTGGGATGGCTACACCTTC
TRBV28	TRBJ2-7	TRBD2	.	CASSLWSGGIYEQYF	TGTGCCAGCAGTTTATGGAGCGGGGGCATCTACGAGCAGTACTTC
TRBV6-5	TRBJ2-2	.	.	CASSPNTGELFF	TGTGCCAGCAGCCCGAACACCGGGGAGCTGTTTTTT
TRBV7-3	TRBJ2-5	TRBD2	.	CASSLTSGDAETQYF	TGTGCCAGCAGCTTAACTAGCGGGGACGCGGAGACCCAGTACTTC
TRBV28	TRBJ1-2	TRBD1	.	CASSSRTGEGSYGYTF	TGTGCCAGCAGTTCCCGGACAGGGGAGGGTAGTTATGGCTACACCTTC
TRBV5-4	TRBJ2-5	TRBD1	.	CASSLKMGQGETTQYF	TGTGCCAGCAGCCTGAAAATGGGACAGGGGGAGACGACCCAGTACTTC
TRBV27	TRBJ2-2	.	.	CASSLPGRNTGELFF	TGTGCCAGCAGTTTACCGGGGAGGAACACCGGGGAGCTGTTTTTT
TRBV7-7	TRBJ2-1	.	.	CASSLDRDTYNEQFF	TGTGCCAGCAGCCTAGACCGGGACACCTACAATGAGCAGTTCTTC
TRBV6-5	TRBJ2-7	.	few	CASSEPAYEQYF	TGTGCCAGCAGTGAACCCGCCTACGAGCAGTACTTC
TRBV6-1	TRBJ1-5	.	.	CASSEESAYSNQPQHF	TGTGCCAGCAGTGAAGAGTCAGCTTATAGCAATCAGCCCCAGCATTTT
TRBV2	TRBJ1-3	.	.	CASSEFRGNTIYF	TGTGCCAGCAGTGAATTCAGGGGAAACACCATATATTTT
TRBV13	TRBJ2-7	.	.	CASSSLRESYEQYF	TGTGCCAGCAGTTCCCTCCGGGAGTCCTACGAGCAGTACTTC
TRBV27	TRBJ2-5	.	.	CASSLKETQYF	TGTGCCAGCAGTTTAAAAGAGACCCAGTACTTC
TRBV5-6	TRBJ1-5	TRBD1	.	CASSLGQGGGYSNQPQHF	TGTGCCAGCAGCTTAGGACAGGGAGGGGGTTATAGCAATCAGCCCCAGCATTTT
TRBV5-1	TRBJ1-3	.	.	CASSSGYGTPSGNTIYF	TGCGCCAGCAGCTCTGGGTACGGGACCCCCTCTGGAAACACCATATATTTT
TRBV27	TRBJ2-5	.	.	CASRLWGGGETQYF	TGTGCCAGCAGACTTTGGGGAGGGGGGGAGACCCAGTACTTC
TRBV14	TRBJ2-3	.	few	CASSQGDKRTDTQYF	TGTGCCAGCAGCCAAGGGGACAAACGCACAGATACGCAGTATTTT
TRBV4-2	TRBJ2-3	TRBD2	few	CASSQEPSGGAGFPDTQYF	TGTGCCAGCAGCCAAGAGCCTAGCGGGGGGGCTGGTTTCCCAGATACGCAGTATTTT
TRBV30	TRBJ2-3	TRBD2	.	CAWSPSGISTDTQYF	TGTGCCTGGAGCCCTAGCGGGATTAGCACAGATACGCAGTATTTT
TRBV6-5	TRBJ1-6	.	.	CASSYSTLYNSPLHF	TGTGCCAGCAGTTACTCGACTCTGTATAATTCACCCCTCCACTTT
TRBV11-2	TRBJ1-2	.	.	CASSLDRFGYTF	TGTGCCAGCAGCTTAGATAGGTTCGGCTACACCTTC
TRBV27	TRBJ2-7	TRBD1	.	CASSLDRGYEQYF	TGTGCCAGCAGTTTAGACAGGGGCTACGAGCAGTACTTC
TRBV7-9	TRBJ2-5	.	.	CASSLAEVSSETQYF	TGTGCCAGCAGCTTAGCGGAGGTTTCTTCAGAGACCCAGTACTTC
TRBV7-9	TRBJ1-1	.	.	CASSGSMNTEAFF	TGTGCCAGCAGCGGGAGCATGAACACTGAAGCTTTCTTT
TRBV21-1	TRBJ2-1	.	once	CASSKGETKANCNEQFF	TGTGCCAGCAGCAAAGGGGAGACAAAAGCGAATTGCAATGAGCAGTTCTTC
TRBV5-4	TRBJ2-1	TRBD2	.	CASSPQTSGGTDEQFF	TGTGCCAGCAGCCCTCAGACTAGCGGGGGAACGGATGAGCAGTTCTTC
TRBV28	TRBJ1-5	TRBD1	.	CASSLGQLNQPQHF	TGTGCCAGCAGTTTGGGACAGTTAAATCAGCCCCAGCATTTT
TRBV5-4	TRBJ1-2	.	.	CASSSKTGPANYGYTF	TGTGCCAGCAGCTCCAAAACAGGTCCGGCTAACTATGGCTACACCTTC
TRBV5-1	TRBJ2-7	.	.	CASSLGAKDEQYF	TGCGCCAGCAGCTTGGGGGCAAAGGACGAGCAGTACTTC
TRBV4-1	TRBJ2-7	.	.	CASSQDGPFEQYF	TGCGCCAGCAGCCAAGATGGCCCCTTTGAGCAGTACTTC
TRBV6-5	TRBJ1-1	.	once	CASGTLNTEAFF	TGTGCCAGCGGGACTCTGAACACTGAAGCTTTCTTT
TRBV6-6	TRBJ1-6	.	.	CASAHVTGGSPLHF	TGTGCCAGCGCTCATGTGACAGGAGGTTCACCCCTCCACTTT
TRBV27	TRBJ1-4	.	.	CASSPGRGSAEKLFF	TGTGCCAGCAGTCCTGGGAGAGGGAGCGCTGAAAAACTGTTTTTT
TRBV6-1	TRBJ1-5	.	.	CARPSGPSNQPQHF	TGTGCCAGACCAAGCGGACCTTCCAATCAGCCCCAGCATTTT
TRBV5-5	TRBJ1-2	.	.	CASSLGQIYGYTF	TGTGCCAGCAGCTTGGGCCAGATCTATGGCTACACCTTC
TRBV7-2	TRBJ1-5	.	.	CASGGDRNQPQHF	TGTGCCAGCGGGGGAGATAGAAATCAGCCCCAGCATTTT
TRBV2	TRBJ2-7	.	.	CASSVSDYLPLYEQYF	TGTGCCAGCAGTGTTTCGGACTACCTCCCGCTCTACGAGCAGTACTTC
TRBV7-2	TRBJ1-2	TRBD1	.	CASSLLGALTGEGGYTF	TGTGCCAGCAGCTTATTGGGCGCTTTGACAGGGGAGGGAGGCTACACCTTC
TRBV27	TRBJ2-7	.	.	CASSLLGSPYEQYF	TGTGCCAGCAGTTTATTGGGCAGCCCCTACGAGCAGTACTTC
TRBV7-2	TRBJ1-2	.	few	CASSLDGFGYTF	TGTGCCAGCAGCTTAGATGGCTTTGGCTACACCTTC
TRBV7-8	TRBJ1-3	TRBD1	.	CASSLDRSALGNTIYF	TGTGCCAGCAGCTTGGACAGGAGCGCCCTCGGAAACACCATATATTTT
TRBV7-2	TRBJ2-5	.	.	CASSRNRGSGETQYF	TGTGCCAGCAGCCGGAACCGGGGCTCGGGAGAGACCCAGTACTTC
TRBV9	TRBJ1-5	.	.	CASSSHDSPNQPQHF	TGTGCCAGCAGCTCCCACGACAGCCCCAATCAGCCCCAGCATTTT
TRBV7-2	TRBJ1-3	.	.	CASSLLGLNSGNTIYF	TGTGCCAGCAGCTTATTGGGGCTGAACTCTGGAAACACCATATATTTT